The 6 T cell receptor beta chains below come from one sample, sequenced in a study of T cell changes during pregnancy in multiple sclerosis. The assay was immunoSEQ multiplex PCR, and TCRdb's table has in-frame clones only and misses some. The sample contains about 28,000 clones, 80% to 90% of which appear only once. Source: CD4+ T cells from peripheral blood mononuclear cells, taken in the second trimester of pregnancy. These TCRs come from a female donor with multiple sclerosis, enrolled in a pregnancy study.

The chain employs TRBV28 and TRBJ1-6, with D hard to call. Germline CDR1 is MDHEN and CDR2 is SYDVKM. The V gene lost 4 bases and the J gene lost 9 bases, with 7 bases spanning the gap. There are 12 residues in the CDR3. The CDR3 protein is CASSSVSSPLHF. The CDR3 DNA sequence: TGTGCCAGCAGTTCTGTCAGTTCACCCCTCCACTTT.

The chain joins TRBV5-5 to TRBJ2-5; 7 bases match TRBD2. The CDR3 is 15 amino acids. Per the germline V gene, CDR1 is SGHKS and CDR2 is YYEKEE (reference sequence). V lost 0 bases and J lost 4; bases outside the gene matches: 6. CDR3 sequence: CASSLAGSGGETQYF. In DNA form, the CDR3 reads TGTGCCAGCAGCTTGGCCGGGTCGGGAGGAGAGACCCAGTACTTC.

This chain joins TRBV6-6 and TRBJ2-1; 8 positions agree with TRBD2. The CDR3 consists of 15 residues. Germline values: CDR1 MNHNY, CDR2 SVGAGI (reference sequence). Trimming at V came to 6 bases and at J to 5 bases, leaving 9 bases not matched to a gene. The CDR3 spells CASRTRLAGNNEQFF. The CDR3 DNA is TGTGCCAGCAGGACAAGGCTAGCGGGTAACAATGAGCAGTTCTTC.

The chain carries TRBV11-2 and TRBJ1-2, with 11 bases aligning to TRBD1. The V and J ends lost 4 bases and 5 bases, in that order; junction bases with no gene match: 0. This CDR3 is 13 amino acids long. Germline CDR1 reads SGHAT; CDR2 reads FQNNGV. CDR3 nucleotides: TGTGCCAGCAGCTGGGACAGGGGGTATGGCTACACCTTC. Its translation: CASSWDRGYGYTF.

This chain links TRBV18 with TRBJ1-6, with TRBD1 as a possible D gene (6 bases). Trimming removed 4 bases at V and 7 bases at J, with 14 bases between. This CDR3 spans 15 amino acids. Germline V gene data show CDR1 as KGHSH and CDR2 as LQKENI. CDR3 region: CASSRPGTRNSPLHF. The CDR3 DNA is TGTGCCAGCTCACGCCCCGGGACACGGAATTCACCCCTCCACTTT.

The chain combines TRBV7-2 with TRBJ2-1; D not certain. Trimming stripped 5 bases from V and 1 base from J, with 12 bases between. CDR3 length: 15 residues. Germline CDR1 is SGHTA and CDR2 is FQGNSA. In DNA, the CDR3 is TGTGCCAGCAGCCGCGACTCTCAATCCTACAATGAGCAGTTCTTC. Translation gives CASSRDSQSYNEQFF.